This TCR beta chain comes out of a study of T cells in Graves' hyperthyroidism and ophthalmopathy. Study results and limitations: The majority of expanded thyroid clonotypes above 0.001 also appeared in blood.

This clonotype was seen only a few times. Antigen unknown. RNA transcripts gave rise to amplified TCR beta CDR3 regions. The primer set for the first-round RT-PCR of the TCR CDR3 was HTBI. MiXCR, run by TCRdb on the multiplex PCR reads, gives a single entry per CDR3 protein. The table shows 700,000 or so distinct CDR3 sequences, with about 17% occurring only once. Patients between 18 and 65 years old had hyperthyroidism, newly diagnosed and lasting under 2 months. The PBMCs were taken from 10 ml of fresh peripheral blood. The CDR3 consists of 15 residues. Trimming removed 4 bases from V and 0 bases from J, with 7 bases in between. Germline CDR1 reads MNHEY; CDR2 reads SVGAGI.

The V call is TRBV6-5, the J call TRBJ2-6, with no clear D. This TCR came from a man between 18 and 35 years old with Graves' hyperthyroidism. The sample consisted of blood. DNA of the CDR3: TGTGCCAGCAGTTTCGCTTACTCTGGGGCCAACGTCCTGACTTTC. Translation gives CASSFAYSGANVLTF.